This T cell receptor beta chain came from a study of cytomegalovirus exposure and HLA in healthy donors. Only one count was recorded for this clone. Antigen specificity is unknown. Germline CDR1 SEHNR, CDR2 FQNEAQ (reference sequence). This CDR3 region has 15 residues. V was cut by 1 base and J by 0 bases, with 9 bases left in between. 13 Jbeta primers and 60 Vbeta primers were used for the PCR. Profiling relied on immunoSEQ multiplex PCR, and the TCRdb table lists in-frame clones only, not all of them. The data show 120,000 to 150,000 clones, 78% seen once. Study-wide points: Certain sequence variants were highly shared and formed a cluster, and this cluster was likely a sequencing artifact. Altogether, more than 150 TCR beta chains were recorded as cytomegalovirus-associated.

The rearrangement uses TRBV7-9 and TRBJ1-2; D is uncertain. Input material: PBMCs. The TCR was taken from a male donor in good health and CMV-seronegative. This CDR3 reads CASSLGRSANYGYTF. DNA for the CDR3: TGTGCCAGCAGCTTAGGTCGCTCGGCTAACTATGGCTACACCTTC. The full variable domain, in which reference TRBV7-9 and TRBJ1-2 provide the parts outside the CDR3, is DTGVSQNPRHKITKRGQNVTFRCDPISEHNRLYWYRQTLGQGPEFLTYFQNEAQLEKSRLLSDRFSAERPKGSFSTLEIQRTEQGDSAMYLCASSLGRSANYGYTFGSGTRLTVV.